The rows below give T cell receptor beta chains drawn from one sample of a study of blood T cell repertoires in COVID-19. The table came from immunoSEQ multiplex PCR; TCRdb's copy has only in-frame clones and leaves some out. The table includes roughly 76,000 clones, around 89% detected once. The material sequenced was peripheral blood. The receptor set was obtained from a man in his sixties or seventies with active or convalescent COVID-19. Each CDR3 is given with its conserved first and last residue. A D gene is named only where the DNA matches it firmly. The size entry is marked missing in some rows and otherwise reads once, few, many or a size class.

TRBJ2-1 | 18 | . | TRBV7-9 | . | TGTGCCAGCAGCCCTTATGGGGATCTCGCCTGGGGAAACAGGGAGCAGTTCTTC | CASSPYGDLAWGNREQFF
TRBJ1-4 | 12 | . | TRBV2 | . | TGTGCCAGCAGTGGTCAGGGGGAAAAACTGTTTTTT | CASSGQGEKLFF
TRBJ1-1 | 13 | . | TRBV20-1 | . | TGCAGTGCTAGTACCCCAGCGGACACTGAAGCTTTCTTT | CSASTPADTEAFF
TRBJ2-7 | 12 | TRBD1 | TRBV7-9 | once | TGTGCCAGCAGCTTACAAGGGGGCTGGTGGTACTTC | CASSLQGGWWYF
TRBJ1-1 | 13 | . | TRBV27 | . | TGTGCCAGCATCCCCCGGGGCCAGGGGGAAGCTTTCTTT | CASIPRGQGEAFF
TRBJ2-3 | 16 | . | TRBV18 | . | TGTGCCAGCTCACCAAGCCCCTTTCAGGGAACAGATACGCAGTATTTT | CASSPSPFQGTDTQYF
TRBJ2-7 | 12 | . | TRBV5-1 | . | TGCGCCAGCAGCTTGTTTGGGGCCGAGCAGTACTTC | CASSLFGAEQYF
TRBJ2-5 | 13 | . | TRBV5-1 | once | TGCGCCAGCAGCTTGGGGCTCTGGGAGACCCAGTACTTC | CASSLGLWETQYF
TRBJ2-5 | 13 | . | TRBV10-3 | . | TGTGCCACCCAACACGGGACTTTGGAGACCCAGTACTTC | CATQHGTLETQYF
TRBJ2-5 | 15 | . | TRBV10-3 | . | TGTGCCATCAGGTATTCAAACAGGGTACAGGAGACCCAGTACTTC | CAIRYSNRVQETQYF
TRBJ2-2 | 17 | . | TRBV27 | . | TGTGCCAGCAGTTTAAAGTTTCTTCGACTTAACACCGGGGAGCTGTTTTTT | CASSLKFLRLNTGELFF
TRBJ2-5 | 17 | . | TRBV29-1 | . | TGCAGCGTTGCTCTTCGGGCGGGTTGGAACTACCAAGAGACCCAGTACTTC | CSVALRAGWNYQETQYF
TRBJ2-7 | 14 | TRBD2 | TRBV11-2 | . | TGTGCCAGCAGCTATACTAGCGGTCTACGACAGCAGTACTTC | CASSYTSGLRQQYF
TRBJ1-1 | 13 | . | TRBV27 | . | TGTGCCAGCAGTTTAGGGACATACACTGAAGCTTTCTTT | CASSLGTYTEAFF
TRBJ2-7 | 11 | . | TRBV20-1 | . | TGCAGTGCTAGAACAGGGTACGAGCAGTACTTC | CSARTGYEQYF
TRBJ1-2 | 15 | TRBD1 | TRBV7-9 | . | TGTGCCAGCAGCTCAGGGGACCGGGACAGAGAGGGCCTTACCTTC | CASSSGDRDREGLTF
TRBJ2-5 | 12 | TRBD1 | TRBV29-1 | . | TGCAGCGTTACCACAGGGGGAGAGACCCAGTACTTC | CSVTTGGETQYF
TRBJ2-1 | 14 | . | TRBV9 | once | TGTGCCAGCAGCCTATCTAGCTCCTACAATGAGCAGTTCTTC | CASSLSSSYNEQFF
TRBJ2-6 | 17 | TRBD1 | TRBV5-6 | . | TGTGCCAGCAGCTTGCATCCTACAGGGGTCGGGGCCAACGTCCTGACTTTC | CASSLHPTGVGANVLTF
TRBJ2-3 | 13 | . | TRBV28 | . | TGTGCCAGCAGTCAAACAGGGATAGATACGCAGTATTTT | CASSQTGIDTQYF
TRBJ2-1 | 15 | . | TRBV5-4 | once | TGTGCCAGCAGCTTGTCGGGAGTTGGGTTCAATGAGCAGTTCTTC | CASSLSGVGFNEQFF
TRBJ2-7 | 18 | TRBD1 | TRBV7-9 | . | TGTGCCAGCAGCTTAGCGGGAACTATGACAGGGAAGGCCTACGAGCAGTACTTC | CASSLAGTMTGKAYEQYF
TRBJ2-5 | 16 | TRBD1 | TRBV6-1 | . | TGTGCCAGCAGTGTGACACCCGGACAGGGCCAAGAGACCCAGTACTTC | CASSVTPGQGQETQYF
TRBJ1-4 | 16 | TRBD1 | TRBV9 | . | TGTGCCAGCTCGCCGGGACAGGGGGGATTTGGTGAAAAACTGTTTTTT | CASSPGQGGFGEKLFF
TRBJ2-5 | 14 | TRBD2 | TRBV5-1 | . | TGCGCCAGCAGTATAAGCGGGGGGAAGGAGACCCAGTACTTC | CASSISGGKETQYF
TRBJ2-3 | 15 | . | TRBV3-1/TRBV3-2 | . | TGTGCCAGCAGCGCGGGTAGCGGTCGGACAGATACGCAGTATTTT | CASSAGSGRTDTQYF
TRBJ2-2 | 14 | TRBD1 | TRBV19 | . | TGTGCCAGTAAACAGGGGGCCCCCACCGGGGAGCTGTTTTTT | CASKQGAPTGELFF
TRBJ1-1 | 15 | . | TRBV6-5 | . | TGTGCCAGCAGTAGACAGGCAGCTACGAACACTGAAGCTTTCTTT | CASSRQAATNTEAFF
TRBJ1-3 | 15 | TRBD1 | TRBV5-4 | once | TGTGCCAGCAGCTTAACAGGGGACTCTGGAAACACCATATATTTT | CASSLTGDSGNTIYF
TRBJ2-1 | 13 | . | TRBV7-2 | . | TGTGCCAGCAGCCCCGGGACAACCAATGAGCAGTTCTTC | CASSPGTTNEQFF
TRBJ2-7 | 14 | . | TRBV27 | . | TGTGCCAGCAGTCCAACCACTACCCCCTACGAGCAGTACTTC | CASSPTTTPYEQYF
TRBJ2-7 | 15 | . | TRBV28 | . | TGTGCCAGCAGTTTACCGGGGAGTATGTCCTACGAGCAGTACTTC | CASSLPGSMSYEQYF
TRBJ2-7 | 15 | TRBD1 | TRBV30 | . | TGTGCCTGGAGTGATACCGGGACAGGGGGTTATGAGCAGTACTTC | CAWSDTGTGGYEQYF
TRBJ1-5 | 11 | . | TRBV28 | . | TGTGCCAGCGCGGAAAGTCAGCCCCAGCATTTT | CASAESQPQHF
TRBJ2-1 | 16 | . | TRBV6-1 | . | TGTGCCAGCAGTGAATTTGCAGGGAACTCCTACAATGAGCAGTTCTTC | CASSEFAGNSYNEQFF
TRBJ2-2 | 14 | TRBD1 | TRBV30 | . | TGTGCCTGGAGGCCGGGACAGGGGGCCGGGGAGCTGTTTTTT | CAWRPGQGAGELFF
TRBJ1-3 | 16 | TRBD1 | TRBV3-1/TRBV3-2 | few | TGTGCCAGCAGCCAACGACAGGGAGTTGGTGGAAACACCATATATTTT | CASSQRQGVGGNTIYF
TRBJ1-5 | 17 | TRBD1 | TRBV28 | . | TGTGCCAGCAGTTTGGGCTCGGGCAGGGGGGGCAATCAGCCCCAGCATTTT | CASSLGSGRGGNQPQHF
TRBJ2-1 | 15 | TRBD2 | TRBV5-6 | . | TGTGCCAGCAGCAGCACTAGCGGCTCCTACAATGAGCAGTTCTTC | CASSSTSGSYNEQFF
TRBJ2-7 | 17 | . | TRBV28 | . | TGTGCCAGCCGAGGGGGGGGAGGCGGGAGATTTAACTACGAGCAGTACTTC | CASRGGGGGRFNYEQYF
TRBJ1-5 | 12 | . | TRBV12-3/TRBV12-4 | many | TGTGCCAGCAGTTTATTAGCTCAGCCCCAGCATTTT | CASSLLAQPQHF
TRBJ2-7 | 14 | . | TRBV5-6 | . | TGTGCCAGCAGCTTGGGGACAGCCTCCTACGAGCAGTACTTC | CASSLGTASYEQYF
TRBJ1-3 | 14 | TRBD1 | TRBV9 | . | TGTGCCAGCAGCGACTGGGACAGGGATAACACCATATATTTT | CASSDWDRDNTIYF
TRBJ2-1 | 15 | . | TRBV7-2 | . | TGTGCCAGTTTTTTGGGGGCAGGGTATAACGGTGAGCAGTTCTTC | CASFLGAGYNGEQFF
TRBJ2-1 | 16 | TRBD2 | TRBV7-2 | once | TGTGCCAGCAGTAGACTAGCGGGAGCTCTTAGGAATGAGCAGTTCTTC | CASSRLAGALRNEQFF
TRBJ1-2 | 13 | TRBD1 | TRBV28 | . | TGTGCCAGCAGTTTCGGACAGGGAGATGGCTACACCTTC | CASSFGQGDGYTF
TRBJ1-5 | 16 | TRBD1 | TRBV28 | . | TGTGCCAGCAGGCCGAGGGGGCAGGGAATGTCTCAGCCCCAGCATTTT | CASRPRGQGMSQPQHF
TRBJ1-3 | 16 | . | TRBV28 | . | TGTGCCAGCAGTCCACTAGCGTTAAACTCTGGAAACACCATATATTTT | CASSPLALNSGNTIYF
TRBJ1-3 | 14 | TRBD1 | TRBV10-3 | . | TGTGCCATCAGCGACAGGGGTTCTGGAAACACCATATATTTT | CAISDRGSGNTIYF
TRBJ1-2 | 13 | . | TRBV7-2 | once | TGTGCCAGCAGCCCGGACAGTAACTATGGCTACACCTTC | CASSPDSNYGYTF
TRBJ2-4 | 14 | TRBD1 | TRBV6-1 | . | TGTGCCAGCAGAACAGGGGGAACCAAAAACATTCAGTACTTC | CASRTGGTKNIQYF
TRBJ2-7 | 13 | . | TRBV5-1 | once | TGCGCCAGCAGCTTGGCCATCTACCACGAGCAGTACTTC | CASSLAIYHEQYF
TRBJ2-7 | 15 | TRBD2 | TRBV7-2 | . | TGTGCCAGCAGCCCCGGGACTAGCGGGATATACGAGCAGTACTTC | CASSPGTSGIYEQYF
TRBJ2-1 | 17 | TRBD1 | TRBV18 | once | TGTGCCAGCTCCAAAACGACAGGGGTAATTACCTACAATGAGCAGTTCTTC | CASSKTTGVITYNEQFF